This T cell receptor beta chain was identified during a study of early T cells in non-severe SARS-CoV-2 infection. Study-level background: The sequenced material was bulk RNA from unsorted whole blood, and its chains were unpaired. General study findings and limits: Comparison of clonotypes with VDJdb favored anti-spike CD8 responses while missing private and CD4 specificities.

Germline-derived CDR1 and CDR2 are KGHSH and LQKENI. The CDR3 runs to 15 residues. Trimming pared 6 bases from V and 5 bases from J, leaving 20 bases between. Attached unique molecular identifiers marked individual cDNA molecules. TCRdb itself ran the 5' RACE reads through MiXCR, one entry per CDR3 protein. The repertoire consists of 100,000 to 150,000 distinct CDR3 sequences, with about 15% occurring once and the leading ten covering about a fifth. This clonotype showed up just a few times. Antigen: not known. The chain has TRBV18 and TRBJ2-7; a weak D match, TRBD1 (6 bases). Sequences were obtained from whole blood. This clonotype was obtained from an adult who was a healthcare worker with PCR-confirmed SARS-CoV-2 infection or an uninfected control (not recorded which). The CDR3: CASSLGRGFLNEQYF. The CDR3 DNA sequence: TGTGCCAGCTCGCTGGGAAGGGGGTTTTTGAACGAGCAGTACTTC.